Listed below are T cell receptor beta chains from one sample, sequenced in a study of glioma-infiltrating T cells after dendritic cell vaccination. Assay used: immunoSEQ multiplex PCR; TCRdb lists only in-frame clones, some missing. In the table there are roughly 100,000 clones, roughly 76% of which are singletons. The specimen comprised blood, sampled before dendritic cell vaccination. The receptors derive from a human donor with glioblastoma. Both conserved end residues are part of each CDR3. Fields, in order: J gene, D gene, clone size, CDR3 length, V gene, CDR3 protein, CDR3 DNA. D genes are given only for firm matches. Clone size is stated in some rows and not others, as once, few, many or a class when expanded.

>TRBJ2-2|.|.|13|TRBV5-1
CASSTGNTGELFF
TGCGCCAGCAGCACGGGGAACACCGGGGAGCTGTTTTTT
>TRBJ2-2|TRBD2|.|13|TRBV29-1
CSSGLANTGELFF
TGCAGCTCGGGACTAGCGAACACCGGGGAGCTGTTTTTT
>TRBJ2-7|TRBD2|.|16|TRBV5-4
CASSPWGAGGPNEQYF
TGTGCCAGCAGCCCCTGGGGAGCGGGGGGGCCGAACGAGCAGTACTTC
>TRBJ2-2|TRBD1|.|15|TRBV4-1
CASSPRTGNTGELFF
TGCGCCAGCAGCCCCAGGACAGGGAACACCGGGGAGCTGTTTTTT
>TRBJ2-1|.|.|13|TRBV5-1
CASSSSGYPQQFF
TGCGCCAGCAGCTCTTCAGGGTATCCCCAGCAGTTCTTC
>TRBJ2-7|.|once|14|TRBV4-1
CASSHPLPPYEQYF
TGCGCCAGCAGCCACCCCCTCCCTCCCTACGAGCAGTACTTC
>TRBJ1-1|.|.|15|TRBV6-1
CASSPDAGALTEAFF
TGTGCCAGCAGCCCCGATGCGGGGGCGCTTACTGAAGCTTTCTTT
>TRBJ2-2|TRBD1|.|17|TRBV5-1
CASSGGTGGFDTGELFF
TGCGCCAGCAGCGGCGGGACAGGGGGCTTCGACACCGGGGAGCTGTTTTTT
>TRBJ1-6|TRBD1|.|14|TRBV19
CTSAGGTENSPLHF
TGTACCAGTGCGGGGGGGACAGAAAATTCACCCCTCCACTTT
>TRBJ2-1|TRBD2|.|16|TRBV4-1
CASRRGTVAGPGEQFF
TGCGCCAGCAGACGCGGGACGGTAGCGGGGCCAGGGGAGCAGTTCTTC
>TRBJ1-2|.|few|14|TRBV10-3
CASEGAKLGYGYTF
TGTGCCTCCGAAGGGGCTAAGTTGGGCTATGGCTACACCTTC